This T cell receptor (beta chain) was identified during a study of lymphopenia after photon versus proton radiotherapy. Study-wide points: Post-nadir diversity loss with photons came from oligoclonal expansion, particularly CD8+ Temra cells. In patients who died, overall survival fell as post-nadir TCR diversity dropped more.

The CDR3 is 15 residues long. For this clone: The antigen remains unidentified.

Sequenced by immunoSEQ multiplex PCR; TCRdb stores in-frame clones only, minus some. The table has 55,000 to 75,000 clones, roughly 93% seen once. J is TRBJ1-5 and V is TRBV21-1. TRBV21-1 is a known pseudogene. Sequenced material: peripheral blood, taken from a patient treated with photon-based radiotherapy. This TCR came from a woman in her 70s with pancreatic cancer. The CDR3 sequence is CASSALPYSNQPQHF. CDR3 DNA sequence: TGTGCCAGCAGCGCCCTTCCGTATAGCAATCAGCCCCAGCATTTT.